The TCR beta chain under discussion was sequenced for a study of blood T cell repertoires in COVID-19. Background on the study: Spain, Italy and the United States supplied samples that represented acute and convalescent COVID-19. PBMCs, B-cell-depleted T cells, or T cells were the source of the cDNA or gDNA that made up the material.

The table came from immunoSEQ multiplex PCR; TCRdb's copy has only in-frame clones and leaves some out. The table shows around 220,000 clones, with 82% occurring only once. The TCR sequence derives from a woman over 75 with active or convalescent COVID-19. Sequencing was carried out using peripheral blood.

The CDR3 spells CASSQLGGATEAFF. CDR3 sequence (DNA): TGTGCCAGCAGCCAATTGGGGGGTGCCACTGAAGCTTTCTTT. This rearrangement joins TRBV14 to TRBJ1-1, with D perhaps TRBD1 (5 bases). Germline V gives CDR1 SGHDN, CDR2 FVKESK. Trimming shortened V by 2 bases and J by 4 bases, and 11 bases separated the two germline ends. This CDR3 is built from 14 residues.